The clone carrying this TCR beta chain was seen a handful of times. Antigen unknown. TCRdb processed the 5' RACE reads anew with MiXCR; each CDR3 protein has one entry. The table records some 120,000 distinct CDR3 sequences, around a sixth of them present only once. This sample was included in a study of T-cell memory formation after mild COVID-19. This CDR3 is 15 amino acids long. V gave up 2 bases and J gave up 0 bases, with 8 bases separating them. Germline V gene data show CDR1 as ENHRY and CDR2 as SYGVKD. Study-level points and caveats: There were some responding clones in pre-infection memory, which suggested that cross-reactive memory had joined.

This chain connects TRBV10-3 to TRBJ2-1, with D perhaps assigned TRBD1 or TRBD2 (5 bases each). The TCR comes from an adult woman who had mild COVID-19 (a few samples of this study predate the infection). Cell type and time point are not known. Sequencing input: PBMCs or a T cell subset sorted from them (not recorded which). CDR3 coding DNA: TGTGCCATCAGTGAGGATGGGGGCTCCTACAATGAGCAGTTCTTC. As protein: CAISEDGGSYNEQFF.